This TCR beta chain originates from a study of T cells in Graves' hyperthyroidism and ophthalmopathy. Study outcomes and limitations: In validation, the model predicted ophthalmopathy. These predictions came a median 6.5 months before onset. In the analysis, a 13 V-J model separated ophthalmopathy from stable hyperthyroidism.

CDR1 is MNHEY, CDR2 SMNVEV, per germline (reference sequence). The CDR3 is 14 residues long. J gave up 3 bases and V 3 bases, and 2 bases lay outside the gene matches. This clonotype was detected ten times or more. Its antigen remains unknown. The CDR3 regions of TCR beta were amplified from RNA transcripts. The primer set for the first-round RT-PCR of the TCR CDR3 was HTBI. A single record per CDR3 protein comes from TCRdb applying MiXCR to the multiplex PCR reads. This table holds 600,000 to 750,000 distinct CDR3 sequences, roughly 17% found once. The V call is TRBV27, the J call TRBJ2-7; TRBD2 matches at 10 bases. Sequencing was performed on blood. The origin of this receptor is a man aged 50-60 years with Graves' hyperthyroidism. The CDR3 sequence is CASSLRTSGYEQYF. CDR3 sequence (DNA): TGTGCCAGCAGTTTGAGGACTAGCGGCTACGAGCAGTACTTC.